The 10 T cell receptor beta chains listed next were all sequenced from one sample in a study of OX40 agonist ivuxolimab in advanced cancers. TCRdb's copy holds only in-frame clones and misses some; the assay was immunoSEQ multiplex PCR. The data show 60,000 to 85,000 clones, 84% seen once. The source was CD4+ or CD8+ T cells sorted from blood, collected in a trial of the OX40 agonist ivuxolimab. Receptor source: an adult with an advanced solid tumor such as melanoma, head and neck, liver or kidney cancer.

In nucleotides, the CDR3 is TGTGCCACCCAGGGACTAGCCACCACAGATACGCAGTATTTT. This sequence encodes CATQGLATTDTQYF. This chain connects TRBV19 to TRBJ2-3; 9 positions agree with TRBD2. CDR1 is LNHDA, CDR2 SQIVND, per germline (reference sequence). With V trimmed by 10 bases and J by 2 bases, 7 bases remained unmatched. The CDR3 is 14 residues long.

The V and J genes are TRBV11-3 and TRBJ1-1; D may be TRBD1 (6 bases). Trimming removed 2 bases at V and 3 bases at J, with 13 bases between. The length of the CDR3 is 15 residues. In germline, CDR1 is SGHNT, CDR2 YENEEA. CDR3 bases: TGTGCCAGCAGCTTAAGGGGGGCACTGGACACTGAAGCTTTCTTT. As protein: CASSLRGALDTEAFF.

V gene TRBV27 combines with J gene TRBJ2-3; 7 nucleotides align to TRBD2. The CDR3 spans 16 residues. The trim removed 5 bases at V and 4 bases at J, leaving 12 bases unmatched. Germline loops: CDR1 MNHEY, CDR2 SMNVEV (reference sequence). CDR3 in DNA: TGTGCCAGCAGTCCTACGGGGGTCGGGGGGTCAGATACGCAGTATTTT. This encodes CASSPTGVGGSDTQYF.

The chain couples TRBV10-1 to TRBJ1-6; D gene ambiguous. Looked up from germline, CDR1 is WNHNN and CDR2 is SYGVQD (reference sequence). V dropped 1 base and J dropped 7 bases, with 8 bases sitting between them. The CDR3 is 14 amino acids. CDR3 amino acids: CASSEFAPNSPLHF. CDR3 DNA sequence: TGCGCCAGCAGTGAGTTTGCACCCAATTCACCCCTCCACTTT.

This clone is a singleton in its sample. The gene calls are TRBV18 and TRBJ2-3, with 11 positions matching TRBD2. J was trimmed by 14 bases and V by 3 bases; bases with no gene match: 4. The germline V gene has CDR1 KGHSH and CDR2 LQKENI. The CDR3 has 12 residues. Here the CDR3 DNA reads TGTGCCAGCTCACCGGATAGCGGGGGGGCGTATTTT. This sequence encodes CASSPDSGGAYF.

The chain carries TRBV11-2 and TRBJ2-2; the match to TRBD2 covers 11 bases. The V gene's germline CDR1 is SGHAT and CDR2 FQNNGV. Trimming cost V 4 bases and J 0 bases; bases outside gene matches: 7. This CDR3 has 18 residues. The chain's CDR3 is CASSSAGTSGANTGELFF. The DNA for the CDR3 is TGTGCCAGCAGCTCCGCCGGGACTAGCGGCGCGAACACCGGGGAGCTGTTTTTT.

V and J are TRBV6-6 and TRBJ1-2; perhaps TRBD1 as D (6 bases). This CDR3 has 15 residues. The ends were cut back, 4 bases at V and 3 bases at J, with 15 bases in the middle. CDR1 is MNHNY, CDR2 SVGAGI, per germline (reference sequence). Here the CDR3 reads CASSSPGWGHYGYTF. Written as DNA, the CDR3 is TGTGCCAGCAGTTCCCCAGGGTGGGGGCACTATGGCTACACCTTC.

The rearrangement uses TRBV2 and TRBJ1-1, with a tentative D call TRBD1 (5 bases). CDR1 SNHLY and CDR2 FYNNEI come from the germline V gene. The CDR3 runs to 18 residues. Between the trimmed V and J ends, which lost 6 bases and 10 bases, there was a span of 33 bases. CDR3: CASSRGKAGRVKYRGAFF. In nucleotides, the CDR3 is TGTGCCAGCAGCCGTGGGAAGGCGGGCAGGGTAAAATATCGAGGAGCTTTCTTT.

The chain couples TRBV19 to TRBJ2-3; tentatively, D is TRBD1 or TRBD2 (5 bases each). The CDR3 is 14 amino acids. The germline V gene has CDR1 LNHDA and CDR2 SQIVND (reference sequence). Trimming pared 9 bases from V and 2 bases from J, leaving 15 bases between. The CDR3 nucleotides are TGTGCCAGCGGGAAGGGGTCAAACACAGATACGCAGTATTTT. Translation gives CASGKGSNTDTQYF.

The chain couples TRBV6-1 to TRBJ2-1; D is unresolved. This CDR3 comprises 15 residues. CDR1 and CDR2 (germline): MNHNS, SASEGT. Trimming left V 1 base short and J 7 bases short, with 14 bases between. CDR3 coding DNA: TGTGCCAGCAGTGAAGATAATAGGCGGTGGAATGAGCAGTTCTTC. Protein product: CASSEDNRRWNEQFF.